Listed here are 22 T cell receptor beta chains from one sample, sequenced in a study of cytomegalovirus exposure and HLA in healthy donors (dated by TCRdb to about 2017). Libraries came from the immunoSEQ multiplex PCR assay. A mixture of 60 forward primers for TCR Vbeta segments and 13 reverse primers for TCR Jbeta segments was used in the multiplex PCR. Not all clones reach the TCRdb copy of this immuneACCESS table, which keeps in-frame sequences only. Checked studies attribute under half of the gap to unresolved V genes and leave the rest unexplained. The sample's table covers approximately 54,000 clones. The biggest ten clones account for approximately 6.8% of the sample. Sequenced: PBMCs. Source of these receptors: a woman between 35 and 50 years old in good health and CMV-seronegative.

The chain uses TRBV27 and TRBJ1-1; D ambiguous. With 5 bases removed from V and 4 bases from J, the gap between germline ends came to 14 bases. CDR3 length: 14 amino acids. Germline-derived CDR1 and CDR2 are MNHEY and SMNVEV (reference sequence). CDR3: CASSRWREGTEAFF. The CDR3, as DNA: TGTGCCAGCAGTAGGTGGAGGGAAGGCACTGAAGCTTTCTTT.

The chain joins TRBV5-6 to TRBJ1-6; TRBD1 agrees at 9 bases. CDR1 and CDR2 (germline): SGHDT, YYEEEE. The CDR3 spans 18 residues. V lost 2 bases and J lost 9; bases outside the gene matches: 15. CDR3 DNA sequence: TGTGCCAGCAGCTTCCGGACAGGGGACAACCTAAGGAGTTCACCCCTCCACTTT. This sequence encodes CASSFRTGDNLRSSPLHF.

This chain links TRBV2 with TRBJ2-7, with TRBD1 identical over 9 bases. The V and J ends lost 4 bases and 2 bases, in that order; junction bases with no gene match: 6. The CDR3 is 15 amino acids. Germline V gene lookup returns CDR1 SNHLY and CDR2 FYNNEI. This CDR3 reads CASSVAGTGTYEQYF. CDR3 sequence (DNA): TGTGCCAGCAGTGTAGCCGGGACAGGGACCTACGAGCAGTACTTC.

The chain combines TRBV19 with TRBJ1-2; no clear D. V was pared by 6 bases and J by 8 bases, with 22 bases between. Looked up from germline, CDR1 is LNHDA and CDR2 is SQIVND (reference sequence). This CDR3 is 15 amino acids long. The CDR3 protein is CASSNGSAPEKGYTF. DNA for the CDR3: TGTGCCAGTAGCAACGGGAGTGCGCCGGAAAAGGGCTACACCTTC.

The chain uses TRBV4-3 and TRBJ2-3; TRBD1 is a possible D gene (5 bases). The CDR3 loop spans 15 amino acids. The germline gives CDR1 LGHNA, CDR2 YSLEER. The V end was cut by 3 bases, the J end by 1 base, with 11 bases between. For the CDR3, the DNA is TGCGCCAGCAGCCAGATCGACAGCCGCACAGATACGCAGTATTTT. Residues: CASSQIDSRTDTQYF.

J is TRBJ2-7 and V is TRBV5-1; D is unclear. CDR1 and CDR2 from the germline V gene are SGHRS and YFSETQ. The CDR3 is 14 residues long. V was cut by 0 bases and J by 0 bases, with 7 bases left in between. CDR3 residues: CASSLERLSYEQYF. In DNA form, the CDR3 reads TGCGCCAGCAGCTTGGAGCGCCTCTCCTACGAGCAGTACTTC.

The rearrangement uses TRBV28 and TRBJ2-5; possible D gene TRBD1, 5 bases. The J call may be mistaken, given a closer DNA end match to TRBJ2-7. The germline V gene encodes CDR1 MDHEN and CDR2 SYDVKM. The CDR3 is 12 residues long. The CDR3 loop is CASSAGPYEQYF. CDR3 nucleotides: TGTGCCAGCTCGGCAGGGCCATACGAGCAGTACTTC.

The chain uses TRBV5-6 and TRBJ2-7; the match to TRBD2 covers 9 bases. The V segment lost 4 bases and the J segment 5 bases; nucleotides outside the gene matches: 7. The CDR3 runs 14 residues. CDR1 and CDR2 (germline): SGHDT, YYEEEE. The CDR3 nucleotides are TGTGCCAGCAGCGAAAGCGGGGGGCCCGACGAGCAGTACTTC. It translates to CASSESGGPDEQYF.

This chain connects TRBV25-1 to TRBJ2-5; D remains unclear. Between the trimmed V and J ends, which lost 1 base and 5 bases, there was a span of 5 bases. CDR1 is MGHDK, CDR2 SYGVNS, per germline. The CDR3 is made up of 12 amino acids. Here the CDR3 DNA reads TGTGCCAGCAGTGAATCAAGCGAGACCCAGTACTTC. As protein: CASSESSETQYF.

V is TRBV19 and J is TRBJ1-1; tentatively, D is TRBD1 (5 bases). The CDR3 contains 13 residues. The germline V gene has CDR1 LNHDA and CDR2 SQIVND (reference sequence). V dropped 4 bases and J dropped 3 bases, with 9 bases sitting between them. CDR3 DNA sequence: TGTGCCAGTAGTACCCGGGGGGACACTGAAGCTTTCTTT. It specifies CASSTRGDTEAFF.

The chain recombines TRBV27 with TRBJ1-1; TRBD1 is a possible D gene (5 bases). V was cut by 4 bases and J by 5 bases, with 17 bases left in between. From germline, CDR1 is MNHEY and CDR2 SMNVEV (reference sequence). The CDR3 is made up of 15 amino acids. The CDR3 nucleotides read TGTGCCAGCAGTTCAAACCAGGGCCGTGGGACTGAAGCTTTCTTT. Its protein is CASSSNQGRGTEAFF.

J is TRBJ2-3 and V is TRBV19; 8 bases align to TRBD1. V shed 5 bases and J 1 base; nucleotides not matched to a gene: 5. CDR3 size: 15 residues. CDR1 and CDR2 (germline): LNHDA, SQIVND (reference sequence). This CDR3 reads CASSGGTGGTDTQYF. DNA for the CDR3: TGTGCCAGTAGTGGGGGGACAGGAGGCACAGATACGCAGTATTTT.

The rearrangement joins TRBV7-2 to TRBJ1-6; TRBD1 agrees at 9 bases. The CDR3 consists of 15 residues. Per germline, CDR1 SGHTA and CDR2 FQGNSA. Trimming removed 5 bases from V and 7 bases from J; junction bases left unmatched: 6. The CDR3 loop is CASSGQGNENSPLHF. The CDR3 nucleotides are TGTGCCAGCAGCGGACAGGGGAATGAGAATTCACCCCTCCACTTT.

The chain employs TRBV6-1 and TRBJ2-7; possibly TRBD2 for D (5 bases). This CDR3 region has 12 residues. Trimming removed 7 bases at V and 6 bases at J, with 13 bases between. Germline V gene lookup returns CDR1 MNHNS and CDR2 SASEGT. CDR3 nucleotide sequence: TGTGCCAGCACCGGAGGTGCGGGCGAGCAGTACTTC. This encodes CASTGGAGEQYF.

The V gene is TRBV5-5, the J gene TRBJ2-7, with TRBD1 identical over 8 bases. V lost 5 bases, J lost 5 bases, and 6 bases stayed unmatched. Germline values: CDR1 SGHKS, CDR2 YYEKEE (reference sequence). This CDR3 is built from 13 residues. This CDR3 is CASSWTGTNEQYF. The CDR3 DNA sequence: TGTGCCAGCAGTTGGACAGGGACAAACGAGCAGTACTTC.

As for this clone: Its ends do not fully match the called genes, so a read error is possible. V usage is TRBV14 and J usage is TRBJ1-3; unclear D gene. The CDR3 loop spans 15 amino acids. Germline V gene sequence: CDR1 SGHDN, CDR2 FVKESK. The CDR3 DNA follows: TGTGCCAGCAGCCAAGCACGCGGCTCTGGAAACAACATATATTTT. Translation gives CASSQARGSGNNIYF.

The chain is built from TRBV2 and TRBJ1-6; 7 bases are a match to TRBD1. Germline-derived CDR1 and CDR2 are SNHLY and FYNNEI. J lost 10 bases, V lost 1 base, and 4 bases had no gene match. This CDR3 region has 14 residues. The CDR3 reads CASSEGGQRSPLHF. For the CDR3, the DNA is TGTGCCAGCAGTGAAGGGGGACAGAGATCACCCCTCCACTTT.

The CDR3 DNA reads as TGTGCCACCAGCACCGATAAGACAGGGAACACCGGGGAGCTGTTTTTT. Translating gives CATSTDKTGNTGELFF. The chain is built from TRBV15 and TRBJ2-2; D perhaps matches TRBD1 (6 bases). Trimming shortened V by 4 bases and J by 1 base, and 13 bases separated the two germline ends. The V gene's germline CDR1 is LNHNV and CDR2 YYDKDF (reference sequence). This CDR3 comprises 16 residues.

The genes are TRBV6-5 and TRBJ2-7; D not resolved. CDR1 and CDR2 from the germline V gene are MNHEY and SVGAGI. Trimming shortened V by 6 bases and J by 1 base, and 7 bases separated the two germline ends. The CDR3 contains 12 residues. Here the CDR3 DNA reads TGTGCCAGCAGCTCCGGTTCCTACGAGCAGTACTTC. This gives the protein CASSSGSYEQYF.

V is TRBV7-2 and J is TRBJ2-2; possibly TRBD2 for D (5 bases). The CDR3 runs to 16 residues. The germline V gene encodes CDR1 SGHTA and CDR2 FQGNSA. V was clipped by 3 bases and J by 1 base, with 12 bases between them. The CDR3 loop is CASSLAPGGNTGELFF. The DNA of the CDR3 is TGTGCCAGCAGCTTGGCCCCCGGAGGGAACACCGGGGAGCTGTTTTTT.

This rearrangement joins TRBV6-5 to TRBJ1-1; D is ambiguous. With 5 bases removed from V and 3 bases from J, the gap between germline ends came to 10 bases. The CDR3 spans 13 residues. The germline CDR1 and CDR2 sequences are MNHEY and SVGAGI. The CDR3 region has the DNA TGTGCCAGCAGTCCCCCGGGTTACACTGAAGCTTTCTTT. This codes for CASSPPGYTEAFF.

V gene TRBV9 combines with J gene TRBJ2-3, with 8 bases lining up with TRBD2. The CDR3 has 15 amino acids. From germline, CDR1 is SGDLS and CDR2 YYNGEE. The J segment lost 5 bases and the V segment lost 4 bases, leaving 9 bases of the junction unmatched. The CDR3 loop is CASSPPGGRRDTQYF. The CDR3 DNA sequence: TGTGCCAGCAGCCCTCCGGGGGGGCGGAGAGATACGCAGTATTTT.